The 21 T cell receptor beta chains below come from one sample, sequenced in a study of control samples from healthy donors and cancer patients. Sequencing used immunoSEQ multiplex PCR; TCRdb keeps in-frame clones, though not all of them. This sample has about 140,000 clones, with roughly 94% found just once. The sequencing sample was made of blood. Every receptor here comes from a man in his forties in good health.

This chain's CDR3 is CASSASGFSGTGELFF. The CDR3 bases are TGTGCCAGCAGCGCGTCAGGGTTCTCGGGAACCGGGGAGCTGTTTTTT. The chain recombines TRBV9 with TRBJ2-2; TRBD1 or TRBD2 may be the D gene (5 bases each). Germline CDR1 and CDR2: SGDLS and YYNGEE. CDR3 length: 16 amino acids. Trimming took 3 bases from V and 5 from J, leaving 17 bases between them.

The chain recombines TRBV28 with TRBJ1-6; 7 bases align to TRBD1. CDR1 is MDHEN and CDR2 is SYDVKM in the germline V gene. With V trimmed by 3 bases and J by 14 bases, 10 bases remained unmatched. The CDR3 is 14 residues long. The CDR3 here is CASSFRGGGSALHF. The CDR3 region has the DNA TGTGCCAGCAGTTTTAGAGGGGGCGGTTCGGCCCTCCACTTT.

This rearrangement joins TRBV5-6 to TRBJ2-1, with TRBD1 as a possible D gene (6 bases). Germline V CDR1 and CDR2: SGHDT, YYEEEE. Trimming left V 4 bases short and J 2 bases short, with 10 bases between. This CDR3 is built from 14 residues. CDR3 nucleotides: TGTGCCAGCAGCACCGGGACACCCTACAATGAGCAGTTCTTC. Its translation is CASSTGTPYNEQFF.

V and J are TRBV2 and TRBJ1-6, with 10 bases that match TRBD1. V shed 7 bases and J 5 bases; nucleotides not matched to a gene: 5. Germline V gene sequence: CDR1 SNHLY, CDR2 FYNNEI. The CDR3 totals 15 residues. CDR3 region: CASTPGQGNNSPLHF. The CDR3 DNA is TGTGCCAGCACCCCGGGACAGGGGAATAATTCACCCCTCCACTTT.

The CDR3 region has the DNA TGTGCCAGCAGTGAATCCGGGACATTGGAAAAACTGTTTTTT. It codes for CASSESGTLEKLFF. V is TRBV25-1 and J is TRBJ1-4; D perhaps matches TRBD1 (6 bases). CDR1 is MGHDK and CDR2 is SYGVNS in the germline V gene. The CDR3 spans 14 residues. V gave up 1 base and J gave up 8 bases, with 11 bases separating them.

This clone was detected once. This chain links TRBV6-2 or TRBV6-3 with TRBJ1-2; D unclear. This CDR3 is built from 14 residues. Trimming cost V 1 base and J 8 bases, with 14 bases left between them. The germline gives CDR1 MNHEY, CDR2 SVGEGT. The CDR3 DNA reads TGTGCCAGCAGTTACTTTGACTCGCCTGGGGGCTACACCTTC. Protein product: CASSYFDSPGGYTF.

This clone was seen once. The J gene is TRBJ1-2, the V gene TRBV5-4; 8 nucleotides align to TRBD1. Germline CDR1 and CDR2: SGHNT and YYREEE (reference sequence). The ends lost 6 bases at V and 8 bases at J; junction bases unmatched: 12. The CDR3 totals 14 residues. The DNA for the CDR3 is TGTGCCAGCACCCGGCGGGCAGGGGGCCGAGGCTACACCTTC. Its protein product is CASTRRAGGRGYTF.

This chain uses TRBV19 with TRBJ1-2; the D gene is possibly TRBD1 (5 bases). The germline gives CDR1 LNHDA, CDR2 SQIVND (reference sequence). CDR3 length: 14 residues. Deletions cut 5 bases from V and 3 bases from J, with 13 bases between. The CDR3 reads CASSAGPSDYGYTF. In nucleotides, the CDR3 is TGTGCCAGTAGTGCAGGGCCGTCTGACTATGGCTACACCTTC.

Points on this clone: The sample has other DNA sequences that encode this CDR3 too. J is TRBJ2-5 and V is TRBV29-1, with 11 bases identical to TRBD2. Germline V gives CDR1 SQVTM, CDR2 ANQGSEA. The CDR3 is 14 residues long. The V gene end was trimmed by 6 bases and the J gene end by 1 base; junction bases not matched to a gene: 4. The CDR3 sequence: CSVAGTSGQETQYF. As DNA, the CDR3 is TGCAGCGTGGCCGGGACTAGCGGCCAAGAGACCCAGTACTTC.

In its sample, this clone was seen a few times. The V and J genes are TRBV11-2 and TRBJ1-2, with D hard to call. With 5 bases removed from V and 3 bases from J, the gap between germline ends came to 13 bases. The CDR3 length is 14 residues. Germline V gene lookup returns CDR1 SGHAT and CDR2 FQNNGV. CDR3 in amino acids: CASSETTGYYGYTF. As DNA, the CDR3 is TGTGCCAGCAGCGAAACGACGGGATACTATGGCTACACCTTC.

This rearrangement joins TRBV7-9 to TRBJ1-5; D not certain. Germline lookup yields CDR1 SEHNR and CDR2 FQNEAQ (reference sequence). The CDR3 runs to 14 residues. Between the trimmed V and J ends, which lost 5 bases and 6 bases, there was a span of 14 bases. This chain's CDR3 is CASSPEWVGQPQHF. The CDR3 DNA reads TGTGCCAGCAGCCCCGAGTGGGTAGGTCAGCCCCAGCATTTT.

The genes are TRBV12-2 and TRBJ2-1. TRBV12-2 is a pseudogene segment. The CDR3 extends over 17 amino acids. The CDR3 nucleotides read TGTGCAAGTCGCCCCCTTGTCGAAGGGAACTCCTACAATGAGCAGTTCTTC. Protein product: CASRPLVEGNSYNEQFF.

The count of this clone is one. The chain's CDR3 is CSVVQGTSGATDTQYF. CDR3 DNA: TGCAGCGTTGTACAAGGGACTAGCGGGGCCACAGATACGCAGTATTTT. The chain employs TRBV29-1 and TRBJ2-3, with TRBD2 matching over 13 bases. Looked up from germline, CDR1 is SQVTM and CDR2 is ANQGSEA. This CDR3 region has 16 residues. J lost 2 bases, V lost 4 bases, and 6 bases had no gene match.

This CDR3 reads CASSDHTEAFF. The CDR3 nucleotides are TGTGCCAGCAGTGATCACACTGAAGCTTTCTTT. This sequence joins TRBV2 and TRBJ1-1; D is unresolved. The V end lost 3 bases, the J end lost 3 bases, and 2 bases lay between the germline ends. The CDR3 extends over 11 amino acids. Germline loops: CDR1 SNHLY, CDR2 FYNNEI. Based on the CDR3 plus reference TRBV2 and TRBJ1-1, the full variable domain is EPEVTQTPSHQVTQMGQEVILRCVPISNHLYFYWYRQILGQKVEFLVSFYNNEISEKSEIFDDQFSVERPDGSNFTLKIRSTKLEDSAMYFCASSDHTEAFFGQGTRLTVV.

This sequence joins TRBV21-1 and TRBJ1-6; the table calls TRBD1, which could not be checked here. TRBV21-1 is classified as a pseudogene. The CDR3 is 15 residues long. The CDR3 reads CASSKNSLCDSPLHF. The CDR3 DNA reads as TGTGCCAGCAGCAAAAACAGTCTTTGCGATTCACCCCTCCACTTT.

The CDR3 reads CASSQSGVQGTEAFF. CDR3 bases: TGCGCCAGCAGCCAAAGTGGAGTTCAGGGCACTGAAGCTTTCTTT. The V and J genes are TRBV4-1 and TRBJ1-1, with TRBD1 as a possible D gene (5 bases). Trimming shortened V by 2 bases and J by 4 bases, and 14 bases separated the two germline ends. CDR3 size: 15 residues. Germline V CDR1 and CDR2: MGHRA, YSYEKL.

V gene TRBV20-1 combines with J gene TRBJ1-5; D remains ambiguous. V was shortened by 3 bases and J by 5 bases, with 11 bases between the two germline ends. The CDR3 consists of 13 residues. Germline V gene lookup returns CDR1 DFQATT and CDR2 SNEGSKA (reference sequence). The CDR3 sequence is CSASSGRDQPQHF. The CDR3 bases are TGCAGTGCTAGTTCAGGTCGGGATCAGCCCCAGCATTTT.

The chain couples TRBV27 to TRBJ1-4; 9 positions agree with TRBD1. Per germline, CDR1 MNHEY and CDR2 SMNVEV (reference sequence). CDR3 length: 16 residues. The trim removed 2 bases at V and 6 bases at J, leaving 7 bases unmatched. The CDR3 loop is CASSLVTGGRDEKLFF. Written as DNA, the CDR3 is TGTGCCAGCAGTTTAGTTACAGGGGGCCGGGATGAAAAACTGTTTTTT.

The chain joins TRBV5-1 to TRBJ1-4, with a possible D match to TRBD1 (5 bases). This CDR3 comprises 16 residues. V was shortened by 4 bases and J by 0 bases, with 13 bases between the two germline ends. Germline CDR1 reads SGHRS; CDR2 reads YFSETQ. CDR3 residues: CASSHDSAATNEKLFF. CDR3 coding DNA: TGCGCCAGCAGCCATGACAGCGCTGCAACTAATGAAAAACTGTTTTTT. Using reference TRBV5-1 and TRBJ1-4 for the parts outside the CDR3, the full variable domain is KAGVTQTPRYLIKTRGQQVTLSCSPISGHRSVSWYQQTPGQGLQFLFEYFSETQRNKGNFPGRFSGRQFSNSRSEMNVSTLELGDSALYLCASSHDSAATNEKLFFGSGTQLSVL.

The rearrangement links TRBV15 to TRBJ2-1; 8 bases match TRBD2. V trimming: 6 bases; J trimming: 6 bases; junction bases outside the gene matches: 7. The CDR3 runs 14 residues. Germline loops: CDR1 LNHNV, CDR2 YYDKDF (reference sequence). The CDR3 sequence: CATRRAGEGNEQFF. The CDR3 nucleotides read TGTGCCACCAGGCGAGCGGGGGAGGGCAATGAGCAGTTCTTC.

V usage is TRBV7-8 and J usage is TRBJ2-5; the match to TRBD1 covers 7 bases. Germline CDR1 and CDR2: SGHVS and FQNEAQ. The junction had 8 bases not matched to a gene; V was cut back by 4 bases and J by 0 bases. CDR3 length: 16 amino acids. The CDR3: CASSSRTGVYQETQYF. The CDR3 DNA reads as TGTGCCAGCAGCTCTCGGACAGGAGTGTACCAAGAGACCCAGTACTTC.